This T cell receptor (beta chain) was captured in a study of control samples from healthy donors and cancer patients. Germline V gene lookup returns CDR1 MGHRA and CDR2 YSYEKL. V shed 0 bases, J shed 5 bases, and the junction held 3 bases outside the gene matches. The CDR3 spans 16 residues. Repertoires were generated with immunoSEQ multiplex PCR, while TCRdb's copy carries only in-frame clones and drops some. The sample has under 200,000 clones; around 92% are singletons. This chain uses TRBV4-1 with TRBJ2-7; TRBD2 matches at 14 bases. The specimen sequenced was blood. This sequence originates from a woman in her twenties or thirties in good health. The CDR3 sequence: CASSQEGLAGGDEQYF. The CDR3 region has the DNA TGCGCCAGCAGCCAAGAAGGACTAGCGGGAGGCGACGAGCAGTACTTC.